This T cell receptor beta chain was identified in a study of CD8 T cells in ankylosing spondylitis. Study findings and constraints: Several highly homologous variants made up a TCR beta motif, and this motif appeared characteristic of ankylosing spondylitis blood. According to the report, clones linked to the disease were significantly enriched in matched synovial fluid samples taken from ankylosing spondylitis patients.

The CDR3 extends over 15 amino acids. V lost 6 bases to trimming and J lost 1 base; unmatched junction nucleotides: 8. The germline gives CDR1 DFQATT, CDR2 SNEGSKA (reference sequence). As concerns this clonotype: Its antigen remains unidentified.

A quantitative 5'-RACE method, one with molecular barcodes, was used to make TCR beta libraries. TCRdb redid the calling of the 5' RACE reads with MiXCR, one entry per CDR3 protein. The sample includes around 540,000 distinct CDR3 sequences, roughly 13% of them seen just once. J is TRBJ2-1 and V is TRBV20-1, with TRBD2 identical over 8 bases. The sequence came from a male donor with ankylosing spondylitis. Sequenced input: blood, either unsorted or a sorted T cell fraction (not recorded which). The CDR3: CSAGPGGVSYNEQFF. CDR3 sequence (DNA): TGCAGTGCGGGGCCGGGAGGGGTTTCCTACAATGAGCAGTTCTTC.